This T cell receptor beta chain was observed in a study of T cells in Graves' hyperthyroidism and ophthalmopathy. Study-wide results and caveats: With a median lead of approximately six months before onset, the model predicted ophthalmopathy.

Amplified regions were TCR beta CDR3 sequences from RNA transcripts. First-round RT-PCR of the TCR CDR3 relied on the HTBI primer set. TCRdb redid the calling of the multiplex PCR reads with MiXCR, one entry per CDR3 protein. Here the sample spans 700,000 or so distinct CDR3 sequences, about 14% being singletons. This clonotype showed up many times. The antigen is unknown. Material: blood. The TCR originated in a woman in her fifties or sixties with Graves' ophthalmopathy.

CDR3: CASSYASGGSYEQYF. The CDR3 DNA reads as TGTGCCAGCAGTTATGCTAGCGGAGGCTCCTACGAGCAGTACTTC. The chain couples TRBV28 to TRBJ2-7, with 7 nucleotides matching TRBD2. J was trimmed by 0 bases and V by 4 bases; bases with no gene match: 6. In germline, CDR1 is MDHEN, CDR2 SYDVKM. The CDR3 is 15 amino acids.